The present T cell receptor (beta chain) was sequenced within a study of blood T cell repertoires in COVID-19. The CDR3 is made up of 15 amino acids. The germline gives CDR1 MNHEY, CDR2 SVGEGT. V lost 5 bases, J lost 3 bases, and 5 bases stayed unmatched. Here immunoSEQ multiplex PCR was the method, and the copy in TCRdb shows in-frame clones only, minus some. Of about 310,000 clones listed, around 89% are singletons. This chain links TRBV6-2 or TRBV6-3 with TRBJ2-1, with TRBD2 matching 9 bases. Sequencing used peripheral blood. The TCR was taken from a woman aged 40 to 50 with COVID-19, enrolled during active disease. CDR3 in DNA: TGTGCCAGCAGTCTTAGCGGGGGAGGCTACAATGAGCAGTTCTTC. It translates to CASSLSGGGYNEQFF.